Listed below are T cell receptor beta chains from one sample, sequenced in a study of T-cell reconstitution after alpha-beta-depleted transplantation in children. In TCRdb, the PCR reads were re-called with MiXCR into one record per CDR3 protein. The repertoire holds 70,000 or so distinct CDR3 sequences, with roughly a tenth as singletons. Sample: PBMCs, taken before TCRalphabeta/CD19-depleted stem cell transplant. Receptors were obtained from a boy aged 10-17 years with acute myeloid leukemia, due to receive a stem cell transplant. Each CDR3 is given without its conserved first and last residue.

V gene	J gene	CDR3 protein
TRBV20-1	TRBJ1-1	SARDPGRLNTEAF
TRBV20-1	TRBJ2-3	SASSRLATTDTQY
TRBV7-2	TRBJ1-5	ASSFLRNSNQPQH
TRBV5-1	TRBJ2-5	ASSLATGAETQY
TRBV9	TRBJ2-1	ASGGSNNEQF
TRBV6-1	TRBJ2-5	ASREGKEETQY
TRBV6-6	TRBJ2-4	ASSYRRQDIQY
TRBV5-1	TRBJ2-2	ASSSGTAITGELF
TRBV5-1	TRBJ2-3	ASSLDAGGLTDTQY
TRBV29-1	TRBJ1-3	SALGRHSGNTIY
TRBV29-1	TRBJ2-2	SVRSAGTGELF
TRBV7-2	TRBJ1-5	ASSLDWGQGPQH
TRBV5-1	TRBJ1-5	ASSLDPEQPQH
TRBV7-2	TRBJ1-5	ASTGDRVDQPQH
TRBV4-2	TRBJ2-3	ASGLGVGGRGPDTQY
TRBV28	TRBJ2-3	ASKVFYSTDTQY
TRBV20-1	TRBJ1-5	SALSRRNQPQH
TRBV20-1	TRBJ1-1	SAYPGGTEAF
TRBV18	TRBJ2-7	ASSQGIHEQY
TRBV20-1	TRBJ2-5	SSFTLALQETQY
TRBV7-2	TRBJ2-7	ASSLVGRRGSEQY
TRBV10-3	TRBJ2-1	AIRGQGDEQF
TRBV4-3	TRBJ1-6	ASSQDPGVDSPLH
TRBV20-1	TRBJ2-2	SAPPEDWTSGGRGTGELF